Shown below are 3 T cell receptor beta chains from a single sample sequenced in a study of T cells in Graves' hyperthyroidism and ophthalmopathy. RNA transcripts provided the source from which TCR beta CDR3 regions were amplified. The HTBI primer set served for first-round RT-PCR of the TCR CDR3. TCRdb itself ran the multiplex PCR reads through MiXCR, one entry per CDR3 protein. The sample consists of some 460,000 distinct CDR3 sequences, around 14% of them appearing once. The specimen was blood. All receptors derive from a woman aged 18 to 35 with Graves' hyperthyroidism.

The chain uses TRBV15 and TRBJ2-5; 10 positions agree with TRBD2. Germline V gene lookup returns CDR1 LNHNV and CDR2 YYDKDF (reference sequence). Losses at the gene ends were 3 bases for V and 0 bases for J; bases not matched to a gene: 4. CDR3 size: 16 residues. CDR3: CATSRIGLADQETQYF. CDR3 coding DNA: TGTGCCACCAGCAGGATTGGACTAGCGGACCAAGAGACCCAGTACTTC.

This clonotype has ten or more counts. The CDR3 region is CASSYTKGGGLSTDTQYF. The CDR3 nucleotides read TGTGCCAGCAGTTATACTAAGGGGGGGGGACTTAGCACAGATACGCAGTATTTT. V is TRBV6-1 and J is TRBJ2-3; tentatively, D is TRBD2 (7 bases). In germline, CDR1 is MNHNS, CDR2 SASEGT. The CDR3 has 18 residues. Trimming left V 5 bases short and J 0 bases short, with 21 bases between.

This clonotype was counted at least ten times. The CDR3 DNA reads as TGCAGCGTTTCCAGCGGGGAGTCCTTGAACACCGGGGAGCTGTTTTTT. Protein sequence: CSVSSGESLNTGELFF. The rearrangement uses TRBV29-1 and TRBJ2-2; TRBD2 matches at 7 bases. Germline-derived CDR1 and CDR2 are SQVTM and ANQGSEA. The trim removed 5 bases at V and 1 base at J, leaving 10 bases unmatched. The CDR3 totals 16 residues.